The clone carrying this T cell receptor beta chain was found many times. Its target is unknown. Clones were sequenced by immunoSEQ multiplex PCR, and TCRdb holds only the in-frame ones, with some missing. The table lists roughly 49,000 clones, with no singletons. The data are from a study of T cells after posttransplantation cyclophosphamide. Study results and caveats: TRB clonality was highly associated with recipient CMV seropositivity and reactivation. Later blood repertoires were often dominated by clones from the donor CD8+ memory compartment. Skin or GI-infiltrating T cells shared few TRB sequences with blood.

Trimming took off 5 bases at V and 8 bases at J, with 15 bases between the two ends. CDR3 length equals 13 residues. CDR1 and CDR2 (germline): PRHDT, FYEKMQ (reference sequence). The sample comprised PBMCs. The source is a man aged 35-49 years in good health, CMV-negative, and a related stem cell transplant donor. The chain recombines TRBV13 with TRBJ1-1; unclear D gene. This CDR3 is CASSPTRRREAFF. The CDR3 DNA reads TGTGCCAGCAGCCCGACCCGCAGGAGGGAAGCTTTCTTT.